The subject of this entry is one TCR beta chain. This specimen belongs to a study of CD8+ T cells in alopecia areata. CDR1 GTSNPN and CDR2 SVGIG come from the germline V gene (reference sequence). V shed 5 bases, J shed 9 bases, and the junction held 13 bases outside the gene matches. CDR3 length: 14 residues. Documented treatment: oral pan-JAK inhibitor, 5-10 mg twice daily. Extraction of RNA preceded its reverse transcription into cDNA, which served as the sequencing template. Method: immunoSEQ multiplex PCR; TCRdb's copy keeps in-frame clones and lacks some. The sample carries under 200,000 clones, 65% recorded once.

The material was CD4+ T cells sorted from blood, obtained at week 4, from a patient treated with tofacitinib. This sequence originates from a human donor with alopecia areata. J is TRBJ2-1 and V is TRBV30; 7 bases map to TRBD1. The CDR3 sequence: CAWRFEGQSAEQFF. The CDR3 DNA reads as TGTGCCTGGCGCTTCGAGGGACAGTCCGCTGAGCAGTTCTTC.